Included here is one T cell receptor beta chain sequence, with context. The record originates from a study of blood T cell repertoires in COVID-19. The protocol was immunoSEQ multiplex PCR, while the TCRdb copy is restricted to in-frame clones and leaves out a portion. The table includes hundreds of thousands of clones, roughly 90% detected once. V was clipped by 0 bases and J by 3 bases, with 13 bases between them. The CDR3 sequence is 16 residues long. The V gene's germline CDR1 is LGHNA and CDR2 YNFKEQ. The V call is TRBV4-2, the J call TRBJ2-3; no definite D call. The TCR comes from a woman aged 45 to 65 with active or convalescent COVID-19. Source material: peripheral blood. In nucleotides, the CDR3 is TGTGCCAGCAGCCAAGAAGCTAGTTTCGGTACAGATACGCAGTATTTT. Residues: CASSQEASFGTDTQYF.